These 3 T cell receptor beta chains originate from one sample sequenced in a study of CD8 T cells in ankylosing spondylitis. TCRdb re-analysed the 5' RACE reads in MiXCR, keeping a single row per CDR3 protein. The table shows about 100,000 distinct CDR3 sequences, with 8.5% to 9% occurring only once. The sample was blood, either unsorted or a sorted T cell fraction (not recorded which). Receptors originate from a male donor with ankylosing spondylitis or in good health (not recorded which).

This clonotype was counted at least ten times. V gene TRBV30 combines with J gene TRBJ2-7; D is possibly TRBD1 (6 bases). This CDR3 region has 12 residues. V was cut by 7 bases and J by 0 bases, with 10 bases left in between. Germline assignment: CDR1 GTSNPN and CDR2 SVGIG (reference sequence). The CDR3 sequence is CASRDISYEQYF. CDR3 DNA sequence: TGTGCCTCACGGGACATCTCCTACGAGCAGTACTTC.

Ten or more counts support this clonotype. V and J are TRBV27 and TRBJ1-1; TRBD1 might be the D (5 bases). The CDR3 is made up of 13 amino acids. Trimming shortened V by 0 bases and J by 4 bases, and 6 bases separated the two germline ends. Looked up from germline, CDR1 is MNHEY and CDR2 is SMNVEV (reference sequence). CDR3 bases: TGTGCCAGCAGTTTATCGAGGGGCACTGAAGCTTTCTTT. This encodes CASSLSRGTEAFF.

This clonotype was seen many times. The rearrangement joins TRBV24-1 to TRBJ2-1; 9 bases align to TRBD1. V was clipped by 4 bases and J by 4 bases; unmatched bases: 4. Germline CDR1 is KGHDR and CDR2 is SFDVKD. The CDR3 length is 15 residues. This CDR3 reads CATSEGGTGYNEQFF. CDR3 DNA sequence: TGTGCCACCAGTGAGGGGGGGACAGGGTACAATGAGCAGTTCTTC.